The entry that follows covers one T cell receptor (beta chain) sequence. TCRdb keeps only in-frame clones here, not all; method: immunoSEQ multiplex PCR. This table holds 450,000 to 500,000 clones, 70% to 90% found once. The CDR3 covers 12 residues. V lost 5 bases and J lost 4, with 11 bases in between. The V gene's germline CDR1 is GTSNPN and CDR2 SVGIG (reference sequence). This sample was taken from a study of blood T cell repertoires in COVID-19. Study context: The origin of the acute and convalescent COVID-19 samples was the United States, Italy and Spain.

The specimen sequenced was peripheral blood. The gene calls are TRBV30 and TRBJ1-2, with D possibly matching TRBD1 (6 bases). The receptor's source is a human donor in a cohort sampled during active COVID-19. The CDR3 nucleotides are TGTGCCTGGGGACAGACTCTCTATGGCTACACCTTC. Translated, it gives CAWGQTLYGYTF.